This T cell receptor (beta chain) was found in a study of blood T cell repertoires in COVID-19 (dated by TCRdb to about 2020). Background for the entire study: Collaborator samples came from the United States, Italy and Spain and covered acute and convalescent phases of COVID-19. The prospective study material was composed of cDNA or gDNA derived from T cells, B-cell-depleted T cells, or PBMCs. Subjects who had been exposed to COVID-19, were actively infected with it, or had recovered from it provided the deeply sampled blood TCRbeta repertoires that made up the dataset. The repertoires were released in a freely available public database intended as a resource for research on the immune response to SARS-CoV-2. Samples came from the ongoing ImmuneRACE study (first 160 participants) plus 1,254 subjects from 6 global collaborators. A de-identified subject ID, COVID-19 status, age in years and sex were almost always included in the sample metadata. Where available, HLA class I and class II types were taken from metadata supplied by the sample provider and were not determined by assay-based typing.

TCRbeta CDR3 regions were amplified from genomic DNA using the immunoSEQ Assay, a bias-controlled multiplex PCR. As for the authors' bioinformatics: The number of nucleated cells in each sample was estimated from the amplification of reference gene primers within the assay. To quantify the absolute abundance of each unique TCRbeta CDR3 rearrangement, sequence reads were collapsed and filtered. For each sample, productive Simpson clonality was calculated by taking the square root of Simpson's diversity index across productive rearrangements. In its TCRdb copy, this immuneACCESS table keeps in-frame sequences only and misses some clones. Where compared with another copy, unresolved V genes explain less than half of these, and the others have no known cause. The V and J calls and clone size were taken over from that table, and D and trimming were inferred from the DNA. In all, the sample holds under 150,000 clones, and approximately 90% of those were seen once. The top ten hold 4% to 5.5% of the sample.

Including the terminal cysteine and phenylalanine, the CDR3 comprises 14 residues. Just the 42-base CDR3 DNA is kept, in frame starting at base 1. Taken from the germline V gene (reference sequence), the CDR1 and CDR2 loops are SEHNR and FQNEAQ. V and J are truncated by 2 bases and 0 bases respectively, leaving an intervening sequence of 7 bases. On this clone: Its antigen target is currently unknown. One base away there is no much larger clone; base qualities are not given.

Results the study describes overall, beyond this receptor: The amount of clinical and demographic metadata varied by source and participant and was provided uncurated.

The collaborating institutions used their own protocols to collect whole blood in K2EDTA tubes. For TCRbeta analysis, collaborators shipped samples in one of three forms: frozen whole blood, isolated PBMCs, or DNA extracted from either of those sample types. The source material was peripheral blood. Recombination connected TRBV7-9 to TRBJ1-1; the D gene identity is not certain. The source of this sequence is a woman between 45 and 65 years old with acute or convalescent COVID-19. This receptor carries the CDR3 CASSLYGVNTEAFF. The bases read TGTGCCAGCAGCTTATACGGGGTGAACACTGAAGCTTTCTTT. The entire variable domain, with the stretches around the CDR3 drawn from the reference TRBV7-9 and TRBJ1-1 proteins, is DTGVSQNPRHKITKRGQNVTFRCDPISEHNRLYWYRQTLGQGPEFLTYFQNEAQLEKSRLLSDRFSAERPKGSFSTLEIQRTEQGDSAMYLCASSLYGVNTEAFFGQGTRLTVV.